This TCR beta chain was observed in a study of cytomegalovirus exposure and HLA in healthy donors. J gave up 4 bases and V 3 bases, and 3 bases lay outside the gene matches. Germline CDR1 reads MNHEY; CDR2 reads SVGAGI. The CDR3 spans 15 residues. PCR amplification relied on 60 Vbeta primers (plus 13 Jbeta primers). Measured with immunoSEQ multiplex PCR; TCRdb has only the in-frame clones, and not every one. The profile shows about 180,000 clones, roughly 77% of them singletons. What was sequenced was PBMCs. The TCR sequence derives from a woman aged 25 to 39 in good health and CMV-seronegative. This rearrangement joins TRBV6-5 to TRBJ2-3; 11 nucleotides line up with TRBD2. In nucleotides, the CDR3 is TGTGCCAGCAGTTATCCTAGCGGGGGGCCAGATACGCAGTATTTT. Its translation is CASSYPSGGPDTQYF.